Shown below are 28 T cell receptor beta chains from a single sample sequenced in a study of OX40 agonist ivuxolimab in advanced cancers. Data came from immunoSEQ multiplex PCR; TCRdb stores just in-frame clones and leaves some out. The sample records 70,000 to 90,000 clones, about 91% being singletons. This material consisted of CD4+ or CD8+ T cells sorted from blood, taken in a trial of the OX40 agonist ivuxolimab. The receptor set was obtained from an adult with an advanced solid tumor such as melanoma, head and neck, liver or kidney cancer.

The CDR3 here is CASSTSGRTYNEQFF. The CDR3 bases are TGTGCCAGCAGCACTAGCGGGAGGACTTACAATGAGCAGTTCTTC. The V gene is TRBV6-4, the J gene TRBJ2-1, with 12 bases lining up with TRBD2. CDR3 length equals 15 residues. CDR1 and CDR2 from the germline V gene are MRHNA and SNTAGT. Losses at the gene ends were 6 bases for V and 4 bases for J; bases not matched to a gene: 4.

CDR3 protein: CASSLGGFNQPQHF. DNA for the CDR3: TGTGCCAGCAGTTTGGGGGGATTCAATCAGCCCCAGCATTTT. V usage is TRBV6-5 and J usage is TRBJ1-5; perhaps TRBD1 as D (5 bases). The CDR3 sequence is 14 residues long. The V end was cut by 4 bases, the J end by 3 bases, with 10 bases between. Germline CDR1 MNHEY, CDR2 SVGAGI.

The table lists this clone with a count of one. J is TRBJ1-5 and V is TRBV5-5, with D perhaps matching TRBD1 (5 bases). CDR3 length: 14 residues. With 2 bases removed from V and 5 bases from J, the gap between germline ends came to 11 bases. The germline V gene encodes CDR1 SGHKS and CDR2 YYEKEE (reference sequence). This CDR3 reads CASSFEAGDQPQHF. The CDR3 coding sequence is TGTGCCAGCAGCTTTGAGGCGGGGGATCAGCCCCAGCATTTT.

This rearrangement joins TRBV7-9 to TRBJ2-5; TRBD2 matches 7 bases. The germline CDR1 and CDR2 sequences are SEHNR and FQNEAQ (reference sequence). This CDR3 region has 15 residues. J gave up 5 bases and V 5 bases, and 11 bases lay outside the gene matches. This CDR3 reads CASSPLGRAGETQYF. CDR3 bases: TGTGCCAGCAGCCCGTTGGGGAGGGCCGGGGAGACCCAGTACTTC. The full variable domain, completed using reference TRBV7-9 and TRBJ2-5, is DTGVSQNPRHKITKRGQNVTFRCDPISEHNRLYWYRQTLGQGPEFLTYFQNEAQLEKSRLLSDRFSAERPKGSFSTLEIQRTEQGDSAMYLCASSPLGRAGETQYFGPGTRLLVL.

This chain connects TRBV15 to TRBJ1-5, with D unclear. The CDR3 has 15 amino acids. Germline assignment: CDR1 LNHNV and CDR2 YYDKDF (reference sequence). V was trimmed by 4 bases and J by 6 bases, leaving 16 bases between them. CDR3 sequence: CATSKGSLEGQPQHF. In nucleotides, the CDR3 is TGTGCCACCAGCAAAGGCAGCCTCGAGGGTCAGCCCCAGCATTTT.

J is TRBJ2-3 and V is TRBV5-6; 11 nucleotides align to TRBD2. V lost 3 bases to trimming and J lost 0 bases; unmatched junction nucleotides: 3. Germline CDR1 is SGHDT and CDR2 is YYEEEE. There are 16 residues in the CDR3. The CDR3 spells CASSYIAGGSTDTQYF. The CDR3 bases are TGTGCCAGCAGCTACATAGCGGGAGGGAGCACAGATACGCAGTATTTT.

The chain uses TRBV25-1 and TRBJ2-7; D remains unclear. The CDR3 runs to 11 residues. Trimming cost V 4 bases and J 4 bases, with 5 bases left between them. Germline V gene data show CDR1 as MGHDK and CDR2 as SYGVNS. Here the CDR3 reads CASSGAYEQYF. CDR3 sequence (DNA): TGTGCCAGCAGTGGGGCTTACGAGCAGTACTTC.

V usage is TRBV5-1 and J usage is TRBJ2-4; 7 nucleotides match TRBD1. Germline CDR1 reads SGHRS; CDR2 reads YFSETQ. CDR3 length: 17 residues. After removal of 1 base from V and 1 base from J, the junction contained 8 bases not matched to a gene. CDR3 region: CASSLIWQGVAKNIQYF. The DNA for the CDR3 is TGCGCCAGCAGCTTGATCTGGCAGGGGGTCGCCAAAAACATTCAGTACTTC.

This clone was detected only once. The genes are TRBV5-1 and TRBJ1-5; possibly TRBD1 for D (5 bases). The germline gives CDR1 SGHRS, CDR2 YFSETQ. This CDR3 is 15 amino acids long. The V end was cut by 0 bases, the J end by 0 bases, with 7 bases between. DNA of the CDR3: TGCGCCAGCAGCTTGGGGGACTATAGCAATCAGCCCCAGCATTTT. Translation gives CASSLGDYSNQPQHF.

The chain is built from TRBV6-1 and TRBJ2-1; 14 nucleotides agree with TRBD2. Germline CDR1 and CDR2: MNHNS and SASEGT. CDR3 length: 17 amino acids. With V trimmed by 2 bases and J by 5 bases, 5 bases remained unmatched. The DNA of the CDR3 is TGTGCCAGCAGTGAATATTCGACTAGCGGGGGGGACAATGAGCAGTTCTTC. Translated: CASSEYSTSGGDNEQFF.

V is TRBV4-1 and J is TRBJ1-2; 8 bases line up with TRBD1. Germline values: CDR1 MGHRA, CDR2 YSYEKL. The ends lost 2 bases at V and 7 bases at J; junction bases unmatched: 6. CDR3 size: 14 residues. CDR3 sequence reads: CASSQQGADGGYTF. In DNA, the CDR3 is TGCGCCAGCAGCCAACAGGGGGCGGATGGTGGCTACACCTTC.

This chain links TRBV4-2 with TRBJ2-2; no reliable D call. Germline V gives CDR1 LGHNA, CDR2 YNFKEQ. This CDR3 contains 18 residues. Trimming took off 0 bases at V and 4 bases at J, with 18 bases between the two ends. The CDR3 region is CASSQDLRRPVATGELFF. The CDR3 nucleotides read TGTGCCAGCAGCCAAGATCTCCGGCGTCCAGTCGCCACCGGGGAGCTGTTTTTT.

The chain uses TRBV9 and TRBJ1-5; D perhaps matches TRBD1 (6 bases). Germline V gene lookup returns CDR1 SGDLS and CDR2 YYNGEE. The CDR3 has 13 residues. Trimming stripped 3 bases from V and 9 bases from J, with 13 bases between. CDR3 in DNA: TGTGCCAGCAGCGGGACCCTAGGGGGGCCCCAGCATTTT. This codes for CASSGTLGGPQHF.

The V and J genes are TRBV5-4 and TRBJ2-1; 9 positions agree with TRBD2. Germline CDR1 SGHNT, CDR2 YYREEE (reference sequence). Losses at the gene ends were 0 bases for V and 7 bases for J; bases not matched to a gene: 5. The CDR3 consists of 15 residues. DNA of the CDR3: TGTGCCAGCAGCTTGGCCGGAGCGGGAGGAAATGAGCAGTTCTTC. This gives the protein CASSLAGAGGNEQFF.

CDR3 sequence reads: CASSLSRTSGQETQYF. In DNA, the CDR3 is TGCGCCAGCAGCTTGAGTCGTACTAGCGGACAAGAGACCCAGTACTTC. The chain recombines TRBV5-1 with TRBJ2-5; 8 nucleotides align to TRBD2. The germline V gene has CDR1 SGHRS and CDR2 YFSETQ. The CDR3 length is 16 residues. J gave up 2 bases and V 1 base, and 7 bases lay outside the gene matches.

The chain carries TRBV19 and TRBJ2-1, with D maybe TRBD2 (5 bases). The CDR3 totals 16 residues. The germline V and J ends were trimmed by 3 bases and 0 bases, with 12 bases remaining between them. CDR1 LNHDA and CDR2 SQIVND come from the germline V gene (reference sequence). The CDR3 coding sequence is TGTGCCAGTAGTATGTCTTGGGAGAGCTCCTACAATGAGCAGTTCTTC. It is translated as CASSMSWESSYNEQFF.

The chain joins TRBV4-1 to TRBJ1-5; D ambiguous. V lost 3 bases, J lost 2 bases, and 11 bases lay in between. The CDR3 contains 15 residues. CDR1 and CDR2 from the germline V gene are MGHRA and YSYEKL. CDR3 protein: CASSQVITGNQPQHF. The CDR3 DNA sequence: TGCGCCAGCAGCCAGGTCATTACAGGCAATCAGCCCCAGCATTTT.

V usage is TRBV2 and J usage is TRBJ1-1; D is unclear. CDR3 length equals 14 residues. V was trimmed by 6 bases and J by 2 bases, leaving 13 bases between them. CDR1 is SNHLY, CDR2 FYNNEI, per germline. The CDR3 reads CASRDAGGNTEAFF. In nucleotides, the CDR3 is TGTGCCAGCAGAGACGCGGGTGGCAACACTGAAGCTTTCTTT.

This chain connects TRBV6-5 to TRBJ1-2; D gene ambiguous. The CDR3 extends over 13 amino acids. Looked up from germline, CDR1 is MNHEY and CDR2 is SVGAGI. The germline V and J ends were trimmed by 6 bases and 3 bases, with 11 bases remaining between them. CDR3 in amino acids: CASRTVFDYGYTF. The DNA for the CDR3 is TGTGCCAGCAGAACGGTATTTGACTATGGCTACACCTTC.

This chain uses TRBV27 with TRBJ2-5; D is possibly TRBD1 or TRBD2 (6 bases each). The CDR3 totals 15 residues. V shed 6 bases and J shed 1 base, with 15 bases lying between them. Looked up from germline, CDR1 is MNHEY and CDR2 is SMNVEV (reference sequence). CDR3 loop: CASSRREGGQETQYF. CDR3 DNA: TGTGCCAGCAGCCGTCGCGAGGGGGGCCAAGAGACCCAGTACTTC.

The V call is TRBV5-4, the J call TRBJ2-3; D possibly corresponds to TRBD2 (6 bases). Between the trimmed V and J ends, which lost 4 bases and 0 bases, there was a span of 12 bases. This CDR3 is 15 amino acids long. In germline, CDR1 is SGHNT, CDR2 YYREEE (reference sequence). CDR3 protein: CASSPTSLSTDTQYF. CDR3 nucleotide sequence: TGTGCCAGCAGCCCTACTAGCCTGAGCACAGATACGCAGTATTTT.

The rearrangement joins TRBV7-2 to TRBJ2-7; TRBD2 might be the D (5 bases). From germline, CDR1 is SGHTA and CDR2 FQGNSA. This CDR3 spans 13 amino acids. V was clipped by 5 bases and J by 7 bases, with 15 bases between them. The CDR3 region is CASSPGVSREQYF. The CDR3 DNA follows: TGTGCCAGCAGCCCCGGGGTCTCACGGGAGCAGTACTTC.

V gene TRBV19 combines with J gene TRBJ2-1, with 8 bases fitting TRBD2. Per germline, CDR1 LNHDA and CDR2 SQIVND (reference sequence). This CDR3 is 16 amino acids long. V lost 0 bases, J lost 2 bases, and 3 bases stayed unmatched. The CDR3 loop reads CASSIDTSGAYNEQFF. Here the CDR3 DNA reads TGTGCCAGTAGTATAGACACTAGCGGAGCCTACAATGAGCAGTTCTTC.

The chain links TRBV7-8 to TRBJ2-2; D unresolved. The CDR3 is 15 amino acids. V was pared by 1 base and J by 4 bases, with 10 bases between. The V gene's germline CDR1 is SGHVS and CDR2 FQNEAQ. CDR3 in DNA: TGTGCCAGCAGCTTAGAAGTCGAGTCCACCGGGGAGCTGTTTTTT. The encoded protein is CASSLEVESTGELFF.

CDR3 nucleotides: TGTGCCAGCAGTGACCGGGACAGTAATGAAAAACTGTTTTTT. It codes for CASSDRDSNEKLFF. The chain combines TRBV6-1 with TRBJ1-4, with 7 bases fitting TRBD1. Per the germline V gene, CDR1 is MNHNS and CDR2 is SASEGT. V was pared by 3 bases and J by 4 bases, with 2 bases of the junction left unmatched. CDR3 length equals 14 residues.

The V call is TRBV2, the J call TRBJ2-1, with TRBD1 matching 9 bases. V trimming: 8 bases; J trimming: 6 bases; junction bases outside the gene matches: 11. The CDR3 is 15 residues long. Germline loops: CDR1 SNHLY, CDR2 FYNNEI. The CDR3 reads CASGYRGRLVNEQFF. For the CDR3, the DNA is TGTGCCAGCGGATACAGGGGGCGTTTAGTCAATGAGCAGTTCTTC. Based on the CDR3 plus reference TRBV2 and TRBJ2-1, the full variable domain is EPEVTQTPSHQVTQMGQEVILRCVPISNHLYFYWYRQILGQKVEFLVSFYNNEISEKSEIFDDQFSVERPDGSNFTLKIRSTKLEDSAMYFCASGYRGRLVNEQFFGPGTRLTVL.

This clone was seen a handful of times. The CDR3 loop reads CASSPLVVGNSPLHF. For the CDR3, the DNA is TGTGCCAGCAGCCCGCTTGTCGTAGGCAATTCACCCCTCCACTTT. The rearrangement uses TRBV7-8 and TRBJ1-6; no firm D call. Germline-derived CDR1 and CDR2 are SGHVS and FQNEAQ. CDR3 length: 15 residues. The V end was cut by 5 bases, the J end by 7 bases, with 15 bases between.

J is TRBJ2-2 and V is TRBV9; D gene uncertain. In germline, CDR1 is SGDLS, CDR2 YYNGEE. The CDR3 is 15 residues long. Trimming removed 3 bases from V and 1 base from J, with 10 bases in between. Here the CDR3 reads CASSGPLWNTGELFF. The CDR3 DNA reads TGTGCCAGCAGCGGACCTTTGTGGAACACCGGGGAGCTGTTTTTT.